This TCR beta chain was sequenced during a study of CD8 T cells in ankylosing spondylitis. Points from the study as a whole: Blood of patients with ankylosing spondylitis appeared to be characterized by a TCR beta motif of eight highly homologous variants. There were earlier reports of some motif variants in reactive arthritis synovial fluid and blood. Reportedly, matched ankylosing spondylitis synovial fluid was significantly enriched for disease-linked clones.

Using quantitative 5'-RACE with molecular barcodes, the authors made TCR beta libraries. TCRdb re-derived calls from the 5' RACE reads in MiXCR, one entry per CDR3 protein. In the table there are 200,000 to 300,000 distinct CDR3 sequences, under 12% of which are singletons. This clonotype was seen many times. Its antigen is undetermined. The sequenced sample consisted of blood, either unsorted or a sorted T cell fraction (not recorded which). This receptor was identified in a male donor with ankylosing spondylitis or in good health (not recorded which).

The CDR3 is CASIPDRSYVPYGYTF. CDR3 DNA sequence: TGTGCCAGTATCCCCGACAGGTCGTACGTACCCTATGGCTACACCTTC. The rearrangement uses TRBV19 and TRBJ1-2; D is perhaps TRBD1 (6 bases). The CDR3 is 16 residues long. With 7 bases removed from V and 4 bases from J, the gap between germline ends came to 22 bases. Germline CDR1 and CDR2: LNHDA and SQIVND (reference sequence).